This T cell receptor beta chain was identified in a study of T cell repertoires in cytomegalovirus infection. Study-wide background: Peptides in the study included HLA-C-restricted and HLA-B-restricted CMV epitopes. Matching HLA type and CMV infection were both indicated by public TCR beta signatures.

V lost 1 base, J lost 6 bases, and 7 bases lay in between. The germline CDR1 and CDR2 sequences are SGHTA and FQGNSA. This CDR3 spans 13 amino acids. One entry per CDR3 protein results from TCRdb running MiXCR on the reads. The sample has roughly 920,000 distinct CDR3 sequences, approximately 33% seen once; the top ten hold roughly 13%. This clonotype was seen many times. What it recognizes is unknown. General study results and limits: In two of eight donors, the top clonotype was HLA-C-restricted CMV-specific. Individuals carrying CMV plus the relevant HLA were identified by cumulative frequency of public TCR beta families.

V is TRBV7-2 and J is TRBJ2-1; D ambiguous. Sample: cultured CD8+ T cells from PBMCs, taken from culture after CMV antigen stimulation. This clonotype originated in a human donor in good health (CMV status not recorded). Some clones in this sample may be carry-over from other donors' samples. The CDR3 loop reads CASSLGMVNEQFF. CDR3 DNA sequence: TGTGCCAGCAGCTTAGGGATGGTCAATGAGCAGTTCTTC.